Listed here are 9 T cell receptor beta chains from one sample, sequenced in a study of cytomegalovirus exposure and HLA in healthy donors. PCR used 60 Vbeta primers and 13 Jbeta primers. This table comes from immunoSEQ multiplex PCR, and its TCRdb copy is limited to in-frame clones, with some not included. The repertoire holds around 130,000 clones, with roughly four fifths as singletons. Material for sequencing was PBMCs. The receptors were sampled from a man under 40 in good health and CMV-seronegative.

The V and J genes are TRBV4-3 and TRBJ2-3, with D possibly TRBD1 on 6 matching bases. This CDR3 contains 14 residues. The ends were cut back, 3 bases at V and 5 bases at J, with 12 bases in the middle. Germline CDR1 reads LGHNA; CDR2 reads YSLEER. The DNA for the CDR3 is TGCGCCAGCAGCCAGCGAAGGGGGAAAGATACGCAGTATTTT. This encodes CASSQRRGKDTQYF.

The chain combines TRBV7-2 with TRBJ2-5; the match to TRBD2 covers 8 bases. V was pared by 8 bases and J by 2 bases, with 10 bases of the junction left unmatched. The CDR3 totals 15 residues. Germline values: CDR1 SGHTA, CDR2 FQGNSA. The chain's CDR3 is CASARGGGRQETQYF. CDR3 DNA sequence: TGTGCCAGCGCTCGGGGGGGCGGACGACAAGAGACCCAGTACTTC.

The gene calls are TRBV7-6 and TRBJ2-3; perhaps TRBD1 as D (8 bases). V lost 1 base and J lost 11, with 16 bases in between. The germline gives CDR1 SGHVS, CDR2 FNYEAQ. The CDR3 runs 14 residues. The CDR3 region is CASSLDAHRGGQYF. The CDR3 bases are TGTGCCAGCAGCTTAGACGCTCACAGGGGGGGGCAGTATTTT.

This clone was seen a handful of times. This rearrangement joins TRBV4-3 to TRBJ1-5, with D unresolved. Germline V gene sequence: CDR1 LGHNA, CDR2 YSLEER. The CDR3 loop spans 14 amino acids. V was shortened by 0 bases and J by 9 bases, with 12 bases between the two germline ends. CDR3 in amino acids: CASSQDRRPAPQHF. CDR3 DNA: TGCGCCAGCAGCCAAGATCGGCGGCCGGCGCCCCAGCATTTT.

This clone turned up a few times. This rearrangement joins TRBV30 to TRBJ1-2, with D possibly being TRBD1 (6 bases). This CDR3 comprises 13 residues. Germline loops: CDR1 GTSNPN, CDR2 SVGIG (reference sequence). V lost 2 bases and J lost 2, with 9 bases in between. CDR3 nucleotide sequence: TGTGCCTGGAGTCCCACAGGGAACTATGGCTACACCTTC. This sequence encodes CAWSPTGNYGYTF.

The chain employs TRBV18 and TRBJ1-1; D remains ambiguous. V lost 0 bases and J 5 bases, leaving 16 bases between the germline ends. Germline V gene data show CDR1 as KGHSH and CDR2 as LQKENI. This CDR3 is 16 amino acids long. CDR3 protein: CASSPPIRGSRTEAFF. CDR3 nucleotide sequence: TGTGCCAGCTCACCACCGATCCGGGGATCGAGAACTGAAGCTTTCTTT.

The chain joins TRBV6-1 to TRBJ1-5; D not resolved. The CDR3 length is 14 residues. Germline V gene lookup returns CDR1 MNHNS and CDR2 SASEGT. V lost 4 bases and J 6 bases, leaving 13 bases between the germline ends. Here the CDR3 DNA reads TGTGCCAGCAGTGCAGAGGGCTTCGGTCAGCCCCAGCATTTT. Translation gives CASSAEGFGQPQHF.

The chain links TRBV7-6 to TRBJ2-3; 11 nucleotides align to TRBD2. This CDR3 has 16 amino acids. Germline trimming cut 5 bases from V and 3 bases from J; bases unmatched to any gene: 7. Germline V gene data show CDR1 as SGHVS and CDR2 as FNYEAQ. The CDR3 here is CASSRLTSGVTDTQYF. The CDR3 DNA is TGTGCCAGCAGCCGCCTGACTAGCGGGGTGACAGATACGCAGTATTTT.

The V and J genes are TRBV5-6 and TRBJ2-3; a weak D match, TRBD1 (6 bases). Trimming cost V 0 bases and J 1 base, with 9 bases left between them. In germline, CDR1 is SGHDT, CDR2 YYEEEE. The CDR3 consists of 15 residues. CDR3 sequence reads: CASSLGGPRTDTQYF. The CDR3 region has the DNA TGTGCCAGCAGCTTGGGGGGGCCCCGCACAGATACGCAGTATTTT.